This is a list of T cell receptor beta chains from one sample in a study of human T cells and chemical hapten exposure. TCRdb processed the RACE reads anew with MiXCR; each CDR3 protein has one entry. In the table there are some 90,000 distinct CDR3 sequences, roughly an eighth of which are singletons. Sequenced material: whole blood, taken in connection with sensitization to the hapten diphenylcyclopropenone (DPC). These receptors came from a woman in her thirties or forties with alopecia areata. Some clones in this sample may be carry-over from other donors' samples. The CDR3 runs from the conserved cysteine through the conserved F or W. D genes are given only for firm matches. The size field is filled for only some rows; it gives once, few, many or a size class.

CDR3nt: TGTGCCAGCAGCTTATCCCAGACTAGGAACCCCTACGAGCAGTACTTC
CDR3aa: CASSLSQTRNPYEQYF
d_gene: NA
v_gene: TRBV7-2
j_gene: TRBJ2-7
abundance: many

CDR3nt: TGTGCCTGTGGGGCCCTCTCCTACGAGCAGTACTTC
CDR3aa: CACGALSYEQYF
d_gene: NA
v_gene: TRBV30
j_gene: TRBJ2-7
abundance: many

CDR3nt: TGTGCCAGCAGTTTACCTGCCGGGGGCGTCTACGAGCAGTACTTC
CDR3aa: CASSLPAGGVYEQYF
d_gene: NA
v_gene: TRBV27
j_gene: TRBJ2-7
abundance: many

CDR3nt: TGTGCCACCAGCAAATGGACAGGCCCCGGGGAGCTGTTTTTT
CDR3aa: CATSKWTGPGELFF
d_gene: TRBD1
v_gene: TRBV15
j_gene: TRBJ2-2
abundance: NA

CDR3nt: TGTGCCAGCAGCACCAGGAGCAGGGGCCCCTACAATGAGCAGTTCTTC
CDR3aa: CASSTRSRGPYNEQFF
d_gene: NA
v_gene: TRBV9
j_gene: TRBJ2-1
abundance: NA

CDR3nt: TGTGCCAGCAGCGTAGGAGGGACCAACTATGGCTACACCTTC
CDR3aa: CASSVGGTNYGYTF
d_gene: NA
v_gene: TRBV9
j_gene: TRBJ1-2
abundance: NA

CDR3nt: TGTGCCAGCAGTTCCTCGGTATTGCAGAACACTGAAGCTTTCTTT
CDR3aa: CASSSSVLQNTEAFF
d_gene: NA
v_gene: TRBV12-3/TRBV12-4
j_gene: TRBJ1-1
abundance: many

CDR3nt: TGCAGTGCTAGAGCGGACACCTACGAGCAGTACTTC
CDR3aa: CSARADTYEQYF
d_gene: NA
v_gene: TRBV20-1
j_gene: TRBJ2-7
abundance: NA

CDR3nt: TGTGCCAGCGGTGCCAGGGGAGATTCACCCCTCCACTTT
CDR3aa: CASGARGDSPLHF
d_gene: NA
v_gene: TRBV3-1
j_gene: TRBJ1-6
abundance: many

CDR3nt: TGTGCCAGCAGCCCGCCACCCTGGGACAGATTCACAGATACGCAGTATTTT
CDR3aa: CASSPPPWDRFTDTQYF
d_gene: TRBD1
v_gene: TRBV7-9
j_gene: TRBJ2-3
abundance: NA

CDR3nt: TGCAGCGTTGAACCTGAGCAGTTCTTC
CDR3aa: CSVEPEQFF
d_gene: NA
v_gene: TRBV29-1
j_gene: TRBJ2-1
abundance: NA

CDR3nt: TGTGCCAGCTCTCAAACAGGGAGCTATCAGCCCCAGCATTTT
CDR3aa: CASSQTGSYQPQHF
d_gene: NA
v_gene: TRBV28
j_gene: TRBJ1-5
abundance: few

CDR3nt: TGTGCTAGTGGTCTCCCCCGGGACCGCCCTGAAGCTTTCTTT
CDR3aa: CASGLPRDRPEAFF
d_gene: NA
v_gene: TRBV12-5
j_gene: TRBJ1-1
abundance: few

CDR3nt: TGTGCCAGCAGACCTACTAGCGGCCGCTCCTACGAGCAGTACTTC
CDR3aa: CASRPTSGRSYEQYF
d_gene: TRBD2
v_gene: TRBV28
j_gene: TRBJ2-7
abundance: many

CDR3nt: TGTGCCAGCAGTCCGGGTTACAGCACGAGTTACGAGCAGTACTTC
CDR3aa: CASSPGYSTSYEQYF
d_gene: NA
v_gene: TRBV6-5
j_gene: TRBJ2-7
abundance: many

CDR3nt: TGTGCCAGCAGCCATTTGGCCGATCAGCCCCAGCATTTT
CDR3aa: CASSHLADQPQHF
d_gene: NA
v_gene: TRBV3-1
j_gene: TRBJ1-5
abundance: many

CDR3nt: TGTGCCAGCAGAAGTACCGGGACAGGGGTTTACGAGCAGTACTTC
CDR3aa: CASRSTGTGVYEQYF
d_gene: TRBD1
v_gene: TRBV6-5
j_gene: TRBJ2-7
abundance: many

CDR3nt: TGTGCCAGCAGTTTAACGGTCTACGAGCAGTACTTC
CDR3aa: CASSLTVYEQYF
d_gene: NA
v_gene: TRBV12-3/TRBV12-4
j_gene: TRBJ2-7
abundance: NA

CDR3nt: TGCAGTGCTAGCAGAGGGGGGTACGAGCAGTACTTC
CDR3aa: CSASRGGYEQYF
d_gene: NA
v_gene: TRBV20-1
j_gene: TRBJ2-7
abundance: many

CDR3nt: TGCAGCGTTGATGGGGGACTCGGAACTTTCTTT
CDR3aa: CSVDGGLGTFF
d_gene: NA
v_gene: TRBV29-1
j_gene: TRBJ1-1
abundance: medium-sized

CDR3nt: TGTGCCAGCCGGGGACCAAACACCGGGGAGCTGTTTTTT
CDR3aa: CASRGPNTGELFF
d_gene: NA
v_gene: TRBV25-1
j_gene: TRBJ2-2
abundance: many

CDR3nt: TGTGCCAGCAGTGAAGCTCCAAAGCAGTTCTTC
CDR3aa: CASSEAPKQFF
d_gene: NA
v_gene: TRBV6-1
j_gene: TRBJ2-1
abundance: many

CDR3nt: TGTGCCAGCAGTCCCGCCTCGCCAGGACATACTGAAGCTTTCTTT
CDR3aa: CASSPASPGHTEAFF
d_gene: NA
v_gene: TRBV12-3/TRBV12-4
j_gene: TRBJ1-1
abundance: many

CDR3nt: TGTGCCAGCAGCCGAAGTAAGAATCCTAATGAAAAACTGTTTTTT
CDR3aa: CASSRSKNPNEKLFF
d_gene: NA
v_gene: TRBV7-2
j_gene: TRBJ1-4
abundance: NA

CDR3nt: TGTGCCAGCACACGTCCCCAGCGGGGTGGGCAAGGGACCCAGTACTTC
CDR3aa: CASTRPQRGGQGTQYF
d_gene: NA
v_gene: TRBV21-1
j_gene: TRBJ2-5
abundance: NA

CDR3nt: TGTGCCAGCAGCTTTCCCCTAGCGGGGGGTATTAGCACAGATACGCAGTATTTT
CDR3aa: CASSFPLAGGISTDTQYF
d_gene: TRBD2
v_gene: TRBV5-8
j_gene: TRBJ2-3
abundance: NA

CDR3nt: TGTGCCAGCAGCCCCCGACTAGCGGCCTCGGGCACAGATACGCAGTATTTT
CDR3aa: CASSPRLAASGTDTQYF
d_gene: NA
v_gene: TRBV3-2
j_gene: TRBJ2-3
abundance: few

CDR3nt: TGCAGTGCTAGTCCCCCGGGAAGCGGGCTCTCCTACAATGAGCAGTTCTTC
CDR3aa: CSASPPGSGLSYNEQFF
d_gene: NA
v_gene: TRBV20-1
j_gene: TRBJ2-1
abundance: few

CDR3nt: TGCGCCAGCAGTGAGTCGCAGGGCCGTGAGCAGTTCTTC
CDR3aa: CASSESQGREQFF
d_gene: NA
v_gene: TRBV10-1
j_gene: TRBJ2-1
abundance: few

CDR3nt: TGTGCCTGGAGTGCTAGACAGGGGATCTCCTACGAGCAGTACTTC
CDR3aa: CAWSARQGISYEQYF
d_gene: TRBD1
v_gene: TRBV30
j_gene: TRBJ2-7
abundance: few

CDR3nt: TGTGCCAGCAGCCAAGATAGTTTGAGCTCCTACAATGAGCAGTTCTTC
CDR3aa: CASSQDSLSSYNEQFF
d_gene: NA
v_gene: TRBV4-2
j_gene: TRBJ2-1
abundance: many

CDR3nt: TGTGCCAGCAGTTTCCGGGCAAACATTCAGTACTTC
CDR3aa: CASSFRANIQYF
d_gene: NA
v_gene: TRBV28
j_gene: TRBJ2-4
abundance: NA

CDR3nt: TGTGCCAGCAGCCCCCAACGGGATGGACAGCCCCAGCATTTT
CDR3aa: CASSPQRDGQPQHF
d_gene: NA
v_gene: TRBV7-8
j_gene: TRBJ1-5
abundance: NA

CDR3nt: TGTGCCAGCACCCCTGGTGGGGGGCCTAGGGAGACCCAGTACTTC
CDR3aa: CASTPGGGPRETQYF
d_gene: NA
v_gene: TRBV7-3
j_gene: TRBJ2-5
abundance: few

CDR3nt: TGCAGTGCTAGGACTAGCGGGAGGGCCGGGGGAAACATTCAGTACTTC
CDR3aa: CSARTSGRAGGNIQYF
d_gene: TRBD2
v_gene: TRBV20-1
j_gene: TRBJ2-4
abundance: many

CDR3nt: TGTGCCAGCTCACTGGAACCAATGTCGGCCGGGGAGCTGTTTTTT
CDR3aa: CASSLEPMSAGELFF
d_gene: NA
v_gene: TRBV18
j_gene: TRBJ2-2
abundance: few

CDR3nt: TGTGCCAGCTCACCTTGGGGGAGCGGCACAGATACGCAGTATTTT
CDR3aa: CASSPWGSGTDTQYF
d_gene: NA
v_gene: TRBV18
j_gene: TRBJ2-3
abundance: NA

CDR3nt: TGTGCCAGCAGTTTTCGGACGCCTCGGGATACGCAGTATTTT
CDR3aa: CASSFRTPRDTQYF
d_gene: NA
v_gene: TRBV12-3/TRBV12-4
j_gene: TRBJ2-3
abundance: NA

CDR3nt: TGCAGTGCCGCACCCCTGACTAGCCTGACTGATACGCAGTATTTT
CDR3aa: CSAAPLTSLTDTQYF
d_gene: TRBD2
v_gene: TRBV20-1
j_gene: TRBJ2-3
abundance: few

CDR3nt: TGCAGCGTTGAACCGGGACAGGGGTTCGAGCAGTACTTC
CDR3aa: CSVEPGQGFEQYF
d_gene: TRBD1
v_gene: TRBV29-1
j_gene: TRBJ2-7
abundance: many

CDR3nt: TGCGCCAGCAGCCAATCCCCCCAGGGAGGACCCTACGAGCAGTACTTC
CDR3aa: CASSQSPQGGPYEQYF
d_gene: NA
v_gene: TRBV4-1
j_gene: TRBJ2-7
abundance: many

CDR3nt: TGTGCCAGCAACCCCCGGCCCGGGACGGGGCCCTACGAGCAGTACTTC
CDR3aa: CASNPRPGTGPYEQYF
d_gene: NA
v_gene: TRBV27
j_gene: TRBJ2-7
abundance: NA

CDR3nt: TGTGCCAGCAGCTCCCCAGGGAGGGAGGATGGCTACACCTTC
CDR3aa: CASSSPGREDGYTF
d_gene: NA
v_gene: TRBV7-2
j_gene: TRBJ1-2
abundance: many

CDR3nt: TGTGCCAGCAGCCGAAGACAGGGGGCGAACACCGGGGAGCTGTTTTTT
CDR3aa: CASSRRQGANTGELFF
d_gene: TRBD1
v_gene: TRBV11-2
j_gene: TRBJ2-2
abundance: few

CDR3nt: TGTGCCAGCAGCCCCGTCCCGGGACAGGGCCCGACGACTGAAGCTTTCTTT
CDR3aa: CASSPVPGQGPTTEAFF
d_gene: TRBD1
v_gene: TRBV14
j_gene: TRBJ1-1
abundance: many

CDR3nt: TGCGCCAGCAGTGAGTCCTTACAGGGTTATAACTATGGCTACACCTTC
CDR3aa: CASSESLQGYNYGYTF
d_gene: NA
v_gene: TRBV10-2
j_gene: TRBJ1-2
abundance: few

CDR3nt: TGTGCCACCAGCAGACGGGACACTAACAATCAGCCCCAGCATTTT
CDR3aa: CATSRRDTNNQPQHF
d_gene: NA
v_gene: TRBV15
j_gene: TRBJ1-5
abundance: many

CDR3nt: TGCGCCAGCAGCGACAGGGGGGATGAAAAACTGTTTTTT
CDR3aa: CASSDRGDEKLFF
d_gene: TRBD1
v_gene: TRBV10-2
j_gene: TRBJ1-4
abundance: NA

CDR3nt: TGTGCCAGCAGCTTAGTCCAGAACACCGGGGAGCTGTTTTTT
CDR3aa: CASSLVQNTGELFF
d_gene: NA
v_gene: TRBV7-9
j_gene: TRBJ2-2
abundance: many

CDR3nt: TGCGCCAGCAGCTTCGGATCCTACAATGAGCAGTTCTTC
CDR3aa: CASSFGSYNEQFF
d_gene: NA
v_gene: TRBV5-1
j_gene: TRBJ2-1
abundance: many

CDR3nt: TGTGCCAGCAGTTTGGGGCAGGACACCGGGGAGCTGTTTTTT
CDR3aa: CASSLGQDTGELFF
d_gene: NA
v_gene: TRBV12-3/TRBV12-4
j_gene: TRBJ2-2
abundance: many

CDR3nt: TGTGCCATCAGTGAGTCGTCAGATACGCAGTATTTT
CDR3aa: CAISESSDTQYF
d_gene: NA
v_gene: TRBV10-3
j_gene: TRBJ2-3
abundance: many